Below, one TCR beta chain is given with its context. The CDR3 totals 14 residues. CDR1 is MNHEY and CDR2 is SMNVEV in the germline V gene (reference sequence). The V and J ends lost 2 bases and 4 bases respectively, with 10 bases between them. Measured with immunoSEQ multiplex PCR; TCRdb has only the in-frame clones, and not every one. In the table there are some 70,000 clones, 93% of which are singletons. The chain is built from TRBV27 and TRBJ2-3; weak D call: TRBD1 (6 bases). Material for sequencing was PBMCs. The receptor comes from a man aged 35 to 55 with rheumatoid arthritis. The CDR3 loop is CASSLAGDSDTQYF. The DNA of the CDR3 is TGTGCCAGCAGTTTAGCAGGGGATTCAGATACGCAGTATTTT.